This T cell receptor beta chain originates from a study of blood T cell repertoires in COVID-19. As for the study in general: Samples of COVID-19 (acute and convalescent) were obtained from the United States, Italy and Spain.

Seattle's enrolled individuals joined amid active infection and were then monitored longitudinally. V dropped 4 bases and J dropped 5; count of bases not matched to a gene: 8. Per the germline V gene, CDR1 is SGHTA and CDR2 is FQGNSA. CDR3 size: 15 residues. Authors' methods: Amplification with reference gene primers provided the estimates of nucleated cell counts. The method was immunoSEQ multiplex PCR; TCRdb's version includes in-frame clones alone and lacks a portion of them. Clonal size and the V and J genes are those of that table, whereas D and trimming came from the DNA. This sample yields 250,000 or so clones, of which roughly 90% are seen a single time; under 2.5% belongs to the top ten. The sample holds a few counts of this clone.

This sequence joins TRBV7-2 and TRBJ2-7; 10 bases align to TRBD1. Material for sequencing was peripheral blood. The source is a woman aged 55-69 years with COVID-19, enrolled during active disease. In nucleotides, the CDR3 is TGTGCCAGCAGCTCCCTCGGGACAGGGGTTAACGAGCAGTACTTC. Translating gives CASSSLGTGVNEQYF.